This T cell receptor (beta chain) was sequenced in a study of blood T cells in healthy people across ages. A sample-barcoded 5' primer and a J-beta primer mix were used in a second PCR of roughly 6 to 11 cycles. TCRdb itself ran the 5' RACE reads through MiXCR, one entry per CDR3 protein. The profile covers about 1.1 million distinct CDR3 sequences, with around two fifths appearing a single time and 10% to 15% taken by the ten largest. This clonotype was picked up a small number of times. In germline, CDR1 is LGHDT, CDR2 YNNKEL (reference sequence). V lost 0 bases and J lost 0, with 12 bases in between. This CDR3 is built from 17 residues.

This clonotype originated in a man between 18 and 35 years old in good health. This chain uses TRBV3-1 with TRBJ1-5; D ambiguous. Sequenced: blood. The CDR3 loop is CASSQEVPGYSNQPQHF. As DNA, the CDR3 is TGTGCCAGCAGCCAAGAGGTTCCCGGTTATAGCAATCAGCCCCAGCATTTT.